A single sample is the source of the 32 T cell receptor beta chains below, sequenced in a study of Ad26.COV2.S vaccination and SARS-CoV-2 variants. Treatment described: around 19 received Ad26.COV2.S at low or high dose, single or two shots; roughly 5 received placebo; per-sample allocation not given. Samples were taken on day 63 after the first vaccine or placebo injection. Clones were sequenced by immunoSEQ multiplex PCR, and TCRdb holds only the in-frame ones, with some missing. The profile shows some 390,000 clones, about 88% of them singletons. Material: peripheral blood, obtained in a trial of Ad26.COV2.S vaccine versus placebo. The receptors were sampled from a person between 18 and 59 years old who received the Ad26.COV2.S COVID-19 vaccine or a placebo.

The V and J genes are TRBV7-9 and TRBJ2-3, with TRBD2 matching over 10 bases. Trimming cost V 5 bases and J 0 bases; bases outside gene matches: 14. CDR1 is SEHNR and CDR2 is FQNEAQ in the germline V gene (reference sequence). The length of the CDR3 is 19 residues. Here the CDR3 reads CASSHTSGKQGGSTDTQYF. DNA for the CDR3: TGTGCCAGCAGCCATACTAGCGGGAAACAAGGGGGGAGCACAGATACGCAGTATTTT.

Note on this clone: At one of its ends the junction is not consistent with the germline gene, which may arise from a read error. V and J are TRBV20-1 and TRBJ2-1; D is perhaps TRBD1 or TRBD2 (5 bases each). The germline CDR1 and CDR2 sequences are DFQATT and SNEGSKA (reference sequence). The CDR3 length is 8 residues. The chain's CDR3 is CSARRGVF. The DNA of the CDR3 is TGCAGTGCTAGACGAGGGGTCTTC.

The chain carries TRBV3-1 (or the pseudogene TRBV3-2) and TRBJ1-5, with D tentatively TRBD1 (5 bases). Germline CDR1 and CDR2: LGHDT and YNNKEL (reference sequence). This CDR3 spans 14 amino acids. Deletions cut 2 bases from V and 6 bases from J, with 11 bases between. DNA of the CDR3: TGTGCCAGCAGCCAACGCGGGGGAGTTCAGCCCCAGCATTTT. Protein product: CASSQRGGVQPQHF.

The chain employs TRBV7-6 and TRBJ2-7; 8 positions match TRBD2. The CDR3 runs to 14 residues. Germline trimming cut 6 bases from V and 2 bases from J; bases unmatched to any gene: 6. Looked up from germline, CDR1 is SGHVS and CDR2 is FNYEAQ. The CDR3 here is CASSQLAETYEQYF. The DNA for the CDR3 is TGTGCCAGCAGTCAACTAGCGGAAACCTACGAGCAGTACTTC.

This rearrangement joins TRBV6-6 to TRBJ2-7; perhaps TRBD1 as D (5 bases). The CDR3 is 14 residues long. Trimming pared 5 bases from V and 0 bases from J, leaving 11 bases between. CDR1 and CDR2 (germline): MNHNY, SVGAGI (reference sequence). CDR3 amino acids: CASSDRQSSYEQYF. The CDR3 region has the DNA TGTGCCAGCAGTGACAGACAGAGCTCCTACGAGCAGTACTTC.

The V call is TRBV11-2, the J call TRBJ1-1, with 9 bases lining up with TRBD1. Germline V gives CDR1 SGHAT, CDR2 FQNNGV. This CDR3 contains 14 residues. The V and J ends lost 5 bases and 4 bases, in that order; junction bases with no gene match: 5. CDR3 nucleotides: TGTGCCAGCAGCCGACAGGGGGATGTCACTGAAGCTTTCTTT. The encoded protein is CASSRQGDVTEAFF. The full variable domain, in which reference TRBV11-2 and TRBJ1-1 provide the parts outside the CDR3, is EAGVAQSPRYKIIEKRQSVAFWCNPISGHATLYWYQQILGQGPKLLIQFQNNGVVDDSQLPKDRFSAERLKGVDSTLKIQPAKLEDSAVYLCASSRQGDVTEAFFGQGTRLTVV.

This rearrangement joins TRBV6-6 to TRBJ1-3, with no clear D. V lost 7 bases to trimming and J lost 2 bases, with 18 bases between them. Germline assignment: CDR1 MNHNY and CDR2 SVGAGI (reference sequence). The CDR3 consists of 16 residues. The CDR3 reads CASTRWEGSTGNTIYF. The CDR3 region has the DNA TGTGCCAGCACCCGTTGGGAGGGCAGTACTGGAAACACCATATATTTT.

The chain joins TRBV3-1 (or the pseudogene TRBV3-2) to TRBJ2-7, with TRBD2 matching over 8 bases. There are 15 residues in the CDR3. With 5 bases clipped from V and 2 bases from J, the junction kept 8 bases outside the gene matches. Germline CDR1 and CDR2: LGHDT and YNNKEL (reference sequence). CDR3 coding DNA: TGTGCCAGCAGCGGTGGACTAGCCCTGACCTACGAGCAGTACTTC. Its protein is CASSGGLALTYEQYF.

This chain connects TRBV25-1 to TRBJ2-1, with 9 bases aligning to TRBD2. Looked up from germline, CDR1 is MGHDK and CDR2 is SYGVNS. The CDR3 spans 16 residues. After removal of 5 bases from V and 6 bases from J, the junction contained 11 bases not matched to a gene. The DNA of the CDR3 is TGTGCCAGCAGTCCCTGGGGGCGGGAGGGCCCCAATGAGCAGTTCTTC. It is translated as CASSPWGREGPNEQFF.

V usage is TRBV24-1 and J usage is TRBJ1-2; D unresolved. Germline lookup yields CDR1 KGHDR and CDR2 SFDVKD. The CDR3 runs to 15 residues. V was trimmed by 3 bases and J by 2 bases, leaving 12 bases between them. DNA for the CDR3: TGTGCCACCAGTGATATAACCGGACCCAACTATGGCTACACCTTC. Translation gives CATSDITGPNYGYTF.

DNA of the CDR3: TGTGCCAGCATCCTCGGAGCGGGAGTCGGTGATACGCAGTATTTT. Translation: CASILGAGVGDTQYF. This chain links TRBV28 with TRBJ2-3; TRBD2 aligns across 8 bases. Germline V gives CDR1 MDHEN, CDR2 SYDVKM. This CDR3 has 15 amino acids. With 7 bases clipped from V and 6 bases from J, the junction kept 12 bases outside the gene matches. The full variable domain, rest sourced from reference TRBV28 and TRBJ2-3, is DVKVTQSSRYLVKRTGEKVFLECVQDMDHENMFWYRQDPGLGLRLIYFSYDVKMKEKGDIPEGYSVSREKKERFSLILESASTNQTSMYLCASILGAGVGDTQYFGPGTRLTVL.

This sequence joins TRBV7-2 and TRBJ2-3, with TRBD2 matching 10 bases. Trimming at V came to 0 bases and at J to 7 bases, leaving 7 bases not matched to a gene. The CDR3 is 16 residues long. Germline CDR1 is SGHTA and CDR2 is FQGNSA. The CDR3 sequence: CASSLAGLASGYTQYF. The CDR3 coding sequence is TGTGCCAGCAGCTTAGCGGGACTAGCGAGCGGATATACGCAGTATTTT.

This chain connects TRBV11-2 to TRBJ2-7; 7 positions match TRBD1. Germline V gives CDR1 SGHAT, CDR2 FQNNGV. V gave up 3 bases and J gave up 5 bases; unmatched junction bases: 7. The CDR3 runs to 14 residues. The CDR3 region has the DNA TGTGCCAGCAGCTTGAAACAGGGGCCTAACGAGCAGTACTTC. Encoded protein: CASSLKQGPNEQYF.

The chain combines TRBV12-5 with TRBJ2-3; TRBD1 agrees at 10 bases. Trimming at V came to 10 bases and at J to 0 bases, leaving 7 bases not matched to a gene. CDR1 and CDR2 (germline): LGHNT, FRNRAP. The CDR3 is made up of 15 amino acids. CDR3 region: CATPRGQGSTDTQYF. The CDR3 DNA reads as TGTGCTACCCCCCGGGGACAGGGGAGCACAGATACGCAGTATTTT.

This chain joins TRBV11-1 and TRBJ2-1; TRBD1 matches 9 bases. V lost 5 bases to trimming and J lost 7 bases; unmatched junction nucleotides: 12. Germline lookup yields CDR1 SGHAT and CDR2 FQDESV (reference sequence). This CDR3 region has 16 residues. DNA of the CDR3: TGTGCCAGCAGCCAAACCCCGGGACAGGGTGCGAATGAGCAGTTCTTC. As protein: CASSQTPGQGANEQFF.

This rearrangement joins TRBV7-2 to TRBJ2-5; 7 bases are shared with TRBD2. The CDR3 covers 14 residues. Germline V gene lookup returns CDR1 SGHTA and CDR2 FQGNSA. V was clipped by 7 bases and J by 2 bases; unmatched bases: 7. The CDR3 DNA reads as TGTGCCAGCATCGAAAGCGGGGTACAAGAGACCCAGTACTTC. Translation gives CASIESGVQETQYF. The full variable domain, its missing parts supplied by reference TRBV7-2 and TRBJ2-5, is GAGVSQSPSNKVTEKGKDVELRCDPISGHTALYWYRQSLGQGLEFLIYFQGNSAPDKSGLPSDRFSAERTGGSVSTLTIQRTQQEDSAVYLCASIESGVQETQYFGPGTRLLVL.

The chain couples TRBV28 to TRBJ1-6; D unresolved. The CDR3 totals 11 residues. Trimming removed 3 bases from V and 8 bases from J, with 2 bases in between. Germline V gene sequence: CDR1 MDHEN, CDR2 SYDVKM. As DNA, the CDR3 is TGTGCCAGCAGTTTCCATTCACCCCTCCACTTT. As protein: CASSFHSPLHF.

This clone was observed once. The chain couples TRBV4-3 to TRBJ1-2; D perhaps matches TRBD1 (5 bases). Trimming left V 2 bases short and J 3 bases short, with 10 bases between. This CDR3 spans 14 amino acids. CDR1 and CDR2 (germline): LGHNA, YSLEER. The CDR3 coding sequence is TGCGCCAGCAGCCAACGACAGAGCGACTATGGCTACACCTTC. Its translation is CASSQRQSDYGYTF.

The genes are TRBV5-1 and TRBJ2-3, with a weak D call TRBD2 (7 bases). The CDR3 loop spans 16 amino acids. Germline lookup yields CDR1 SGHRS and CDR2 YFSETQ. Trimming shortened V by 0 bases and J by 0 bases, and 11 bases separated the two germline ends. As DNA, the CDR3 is TGCGCCAGCAGCTTGGTGGGGGGGCAGAGCACAGATACGCAGTATTTT. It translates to CASSLVGGQSTDTQYF.

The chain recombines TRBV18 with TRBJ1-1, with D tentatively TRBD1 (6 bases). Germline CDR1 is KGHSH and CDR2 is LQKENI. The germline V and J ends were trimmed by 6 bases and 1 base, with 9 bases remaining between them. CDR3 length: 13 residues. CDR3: CASSRGTNTEAFF. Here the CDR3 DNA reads TGTGCCAGCTCGAGGGGGACGAACACTGAAGCTTTCTTT. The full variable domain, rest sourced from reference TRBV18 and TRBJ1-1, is NAGVMQNPRHLVRRRGQEARLRCSPMKGHSHVYWYRQLPEEGLKFMVYLQKENIIDESGMPKERFSAEFPKEGPSILRIQQVVRGDSAAYFCASSRGTNTEAFFGQGTRLTVV.

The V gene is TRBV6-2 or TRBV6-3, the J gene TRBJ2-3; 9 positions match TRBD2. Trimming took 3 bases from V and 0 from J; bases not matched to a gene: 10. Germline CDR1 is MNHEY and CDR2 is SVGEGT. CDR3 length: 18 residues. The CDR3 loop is CASSYHAGGPESTDTQYF. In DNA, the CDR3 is TGTGCCAGCAGTTATCACGCGGGAGGGCCTGAGAGCACAGATACGCAGTATTTT.

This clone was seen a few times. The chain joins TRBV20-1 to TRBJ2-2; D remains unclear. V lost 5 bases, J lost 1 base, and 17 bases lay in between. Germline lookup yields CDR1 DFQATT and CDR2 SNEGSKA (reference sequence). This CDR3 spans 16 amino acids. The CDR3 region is CSARDWLTLNTGELFF. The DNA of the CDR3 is TGCAGTGCTCGTGACTGGTTAACCTTGAACACCGGGGAGCTGTTTTTT.

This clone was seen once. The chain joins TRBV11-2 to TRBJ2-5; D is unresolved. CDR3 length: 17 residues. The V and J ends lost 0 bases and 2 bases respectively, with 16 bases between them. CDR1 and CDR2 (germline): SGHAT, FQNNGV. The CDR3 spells CASSLDTSPIPQETQYF. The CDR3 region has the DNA TGTGCCAGCAGCTTAGACACCAGCCCAATTCCTCAAGAGACCCAGTACTTC.

CDR3 coding DNA: TGTGCCAGCAGCGTAGCGAGCGAGCCCTACGAGCAGTACTTC. Amino acids: CASSVASEPYEQYF. This chain joins TRBV9 and TRBJ2-7; D not resolved. The germline V gene has CDR1 SGDLS and CDR2 YYNGEE. The V and J ends lost 0 bases and 2 bases respectively, with 9 bases between them. The CDR3 sequence is 14 residues long.

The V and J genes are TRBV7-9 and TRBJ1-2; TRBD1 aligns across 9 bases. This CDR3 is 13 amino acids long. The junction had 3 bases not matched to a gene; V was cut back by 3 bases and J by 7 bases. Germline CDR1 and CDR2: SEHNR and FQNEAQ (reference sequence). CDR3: CASSFRDRAGYTF. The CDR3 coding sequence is TGTGCCAGCAGCTTCCGGGACAGGGCTGGCTACACCTTC. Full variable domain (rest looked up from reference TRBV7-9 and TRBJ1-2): DTGVSQNPRHKITKRGQNVTFRCDPISEHNRLYWYRQTLGQGPEFLTYFQNEAQLEKSRLLSDRFSAERPKGSFSTLEIQRTEQGDSAMYLCASSFRDRAGYTFGSGTRLTVV.

This CDR3 reads CASSTGLRSYNEQFF. The CDR3 DNA sequence: TGTGCCAGCAGCACGGGACTCCGCTCCTACAATGAGCAGTTCTTC. The rearrangement uses TRBV9 and TRBJ2-1, with D possibly matching TRBD2 (6 bases). Germline-derived CDR1 and CDR2 are SGDLS and YYNGEE. This CDR3 comprises 15 residues. Trimming took off 4 bases at V and 0 bases at J, with 11 bases between the two ends.

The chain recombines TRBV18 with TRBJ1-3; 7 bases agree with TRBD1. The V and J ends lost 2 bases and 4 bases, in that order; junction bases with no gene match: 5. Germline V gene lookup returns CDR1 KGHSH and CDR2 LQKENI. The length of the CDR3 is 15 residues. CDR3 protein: CASSPKTGSGNTIYF. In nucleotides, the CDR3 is TGTGCCAGCTCACCAAAGACAGGGTCCGGAAACACCATATATTTT.

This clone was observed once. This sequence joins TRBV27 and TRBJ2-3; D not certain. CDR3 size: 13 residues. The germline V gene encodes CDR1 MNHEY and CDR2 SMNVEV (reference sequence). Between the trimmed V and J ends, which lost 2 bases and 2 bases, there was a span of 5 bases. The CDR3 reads CASSLTVTDTQYF. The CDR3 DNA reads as TGTGCCAGCAGTTTAACGGTCACAGATACGCAGTATTTT.

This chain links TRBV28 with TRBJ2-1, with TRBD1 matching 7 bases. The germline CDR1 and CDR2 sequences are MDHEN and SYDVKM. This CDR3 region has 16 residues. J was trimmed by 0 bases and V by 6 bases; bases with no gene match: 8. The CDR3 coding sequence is TGTGCCAGCAGCCCGGGACAGACGAGCTCCTACAATGAGCAGTTCTTC. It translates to CASSPGQTSSYNEQFF.

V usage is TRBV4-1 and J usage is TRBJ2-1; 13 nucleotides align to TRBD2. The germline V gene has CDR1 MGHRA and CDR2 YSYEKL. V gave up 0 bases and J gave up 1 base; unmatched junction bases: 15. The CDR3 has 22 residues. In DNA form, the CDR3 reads TGCGCCAGCAGCCAAGAGCCTTGGACTAGCGGGAGAGCCTTGAGGTCCTACAATGAGCAGTTCTTC. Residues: CASSQEPWTSGRALRSYNEQFF.

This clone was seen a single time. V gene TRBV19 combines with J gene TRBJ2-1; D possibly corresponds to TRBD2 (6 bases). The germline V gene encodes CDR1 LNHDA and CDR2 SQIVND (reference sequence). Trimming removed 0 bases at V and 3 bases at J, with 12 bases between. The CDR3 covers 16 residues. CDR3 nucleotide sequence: TGTGCCAGTAGTATAGATGCTAGCGACTTCTACAATGAGCAGTTCTTC. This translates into CASSIDASDFYNEQFF.

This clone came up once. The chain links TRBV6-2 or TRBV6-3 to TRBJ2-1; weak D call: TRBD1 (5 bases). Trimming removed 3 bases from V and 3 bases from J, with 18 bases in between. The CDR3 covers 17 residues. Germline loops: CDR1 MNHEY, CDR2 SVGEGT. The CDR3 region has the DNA TGTGCCAGCAGTTATGGATGGGGTCCAGGGTACTACAATGAGCAGTTCTTC. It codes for CASSYGWGPGYYNEQFF.